This T cell receptor (beta chain) originates from a study of T cells in Graves' hyperthyroidism and ophthalmopathy. This clonotype occurred many times. Losses at the gene ends were 3 bases for V and 8 bases for J; bases not matched to a gene: 8. Germline V gene sequence: CDR1 MDHEN, CDR2 SYDVKM. The CDR3 extends over 15 amino acids. Those patients with uncontrolled infection, other autoimmune disease, pregnancy or lactation were excluded. Diagnoses rested on clinical symptoms, serum thyroxine and TRAb, thyroid ultrasound and orbital computed tomography. The PBMCs studied were ones that came from about 10 ml fresh peripheral blood. Amplification of TCR beta CDR3 regions was performed using RNA transcripts as template. TCR CDR3 underwent first-round RT-PCR with the HTBI primer set. TCRdb processed the multiplex PCR reads anew with MiXCR; each CDR3 protein has one entry. The data contain some 350,000 distinct CDR3 sequences, roughly 15% of them singletons.

The source material was blood. The V gene is TRBV28, the J gene TRBJ2-1, with 9 bases lining up with TRBD2. This receptor was taken from a woman aged 55-69 years with Graves' ophthalmopathy. DNA of the CDR3: TGTGCCAGCAGTTTCTTTGCGGGAGGGGTTGATGAGCAGTTCTTC. Its translation is CASSFFAGGVDEQFF.